This TCR beta chain was sequenced during a study of T-cell memory formation after mild COVID-19. Germline V gene sequence: CDR1 SGHDN, CDR2 FVKESK. With V trimmed by 0 bases and J by 0 bases, 14 bases remained unmatched. CDR3 length: 19 residues. This clonotype was found a few times. TCRdb processed the 5' RACE reads anew with MiXCR; each CDR3 protein has one entry. The table lists roughly 600,000 distinct CDR3 sequences, approximately 18% of them singletons. This chain joins TRBV14 and TRBJ2-7, with 7 nucleotides matching TRBD1. Sequencing input: PBMCs or a T cell subset sorted from them (not recorded which). The clonotype comes from an adult woman who had mild COVID-19 (a few samples of this study predate the infection). Cell type and time point are not known. Here the CDR3 DNA reads TGTGCCAGCAGCCAAGACCTAGCTTCAGCCAGGGACAGCTCCTACGAGCAGTACTTC. It translates to CASSQDLASARDSSYEQYF.